A single sample is the source of the 6 T cell receptor beta chains below, sequenced in a study of blood T cell repertoires in COVID-19. The repertoire was sequenced with immunoSEQ multiplex PCR; TCRdb's copy has only in-frame clones and lacks some. This sample has roughly 170,000 clones; less than 90% occur once, and the top ten carry less than 25%. The sequenced material came from peripheral blood. Every receptor here comes from a man aged 70 or older with active or convalescent COVID-19.

The chain couples TRBV5-8 to TRBJ1-4, with D maybe TRBD1 (5 bases). The length of the CDR3 is 15 residues. V lost 3 bases and J 10 bases, leaving 19 bases between the germline ends. Germline CDR1 SGHTS, CDR2 YDEGEE. CDR3 nucleotide sequence: TGTGCCAGCAGCTACCGACAGTGGGGCGACGTAAAACTGTTTTTT. This translates into CASSYRQWGDVKLFF.

The chain uses TRBV18 and TRBJ2-6, with 8 bases lining up with TRBD1. Germline CDR1 KGHSH, CDR2 LQKENI. V shed 6 bases and J 0 bases; nucleotides not matched to a gene: 7. The CDR3 has 17 amino acids. This chain's CDR3 is CASSRGDRSSGANVLTF. CDR3 coding DNA: TGTGCCAGCTCGAGGGGGGACAGGAGCTCTGGGGCCAACGTCCTGACTTTC.

The chain recombines TRBV10-3 with TRBJ2-1, with no clear D. This CDR3 is 13 amino acids long. Trimming removed 3 bases from V and 6 bases from J, with 9 bases in between. The germline V gene has CDR1 ENHRY and CDR2 SYGVKD. CDR3 in amino acids: CAISETGPNEQFF. The CDR3 DNA reads TGTGCCATCAGTGAAACTGGGCCCAATGAGCAGTTCTTC.

The chain joins TRBV11-2 to TRBJ2-1; the match to TRBD1 covers 11 bases. Trimming took 1 base from V and 3 from J; bases not matched to a gene: 5. Germline CDR1 and CDR2: SGHAT and FQNNGV. The CDR3 totals 17 residues. DNA of the CDR3: TGTGCCAGCAGCTTAGGTTTGGGGACAGGGGGCTACAATGAGCAGTTCTTC. Its translation is CASSLGLGTGGYNEQFF.

The V call is TRBV4-3, the J call TRBJ2-3; no definite D call. CDR1 and CDR2 (germline): LGHNA, YSLEER. V lost 4 bases and J lost 1, with 12 bases in between. The CDR3 covers 15 residues. As DNA, the CDR3 is TGCGCCAGCAGCCCCAGTCCCCCCCGCACAGATACGCAGTATTTT. Its translation: CASSPSPPRTDTQYF.

The chain recombines TRBV19 with TRBJ2-2, with 8 bases matching TRBD1. V lost 2 bases to trimming and J lost 3 bases; unmatched junction nucleotides: 2. CDR1 and CDR2 from the germline V gene are LNHDA and SQIVND (reference sequence). The CDR3 has 15 amino acids. The CDR3 DNA follows: TGTGCCAGTAGTATAACAGGGGGAGACACCGGGGAGCTGTTTTTT. Its protein is CASSITGGDTGELFF.